Below, one TCR beta chain is given with its context. No antigen is known for it. This entry belongs to a study of T cell responses to AZD1222 COVID-19 vaccine. Produced via immunoSEQ multiplex PCR; TCRdb's table is partial and in-frame only. The data contain more than 85,000 clones, 91% of them singletons. Overall study findings and caveats: No day 14 peak samples; only post-peak repertoires were characterized.

The germline V and J ends were trimmed by 0 bases and 7 bases, with 10 bases remaining between them. The CDR3 is 14 amino acids. Germline-derived CDR1 and CDR2 are SGHTA and FQGNSA. The receptor was isolated from an adult in good health. The sequencing here drew on peripheral blood, taken on day 0 of AZD1222 vaccination. The chain links TRBV7-2 to TRBJ2-4, with D unclear. CDR3 bases: TGTGCCAGCAGCTTAGCGGCAGAGTCGAACATTCAGTACTTC. Protein: CASSLAAESNIQYF.